The source of this TCR beta chain is a study of Ad26.COV2.S vaccination and SARS-CoV-2 variants. Study at large: Participants got Ad26.COV2.S intramuscularly, once or twice 56 days apart.

The method was immunoSEQ multiplex PCR; TCRdb's version includes in-frame clones alone and lacks a portion of them. The top ten clones hold around 3.6% of a sample with hundreds of thousands of clones, around 90% of them seen once. Treatment described: roughly 19 received Ad26.COV2.S at low or high dose, single or two shots; about 5 received placebo; per-sample allocation not given. On day 63 after the first injection, vaccine and placebo recipients gave samples. An Ad26 vector expressing Wuhan-strain SARS-CoV-2 spike constituted the vaccine. Findings and limits, study-wide: Vaccinees showed greater spike-specific TCR breadth than placebo recipients. Breadth, reportedly substantial, characterized the spike-specific CD8+ and CD4+ T cell responses after vaccination.

The count of this clone is one. Its target is unknown. Germline V gene sequence: CDR1 SGHTA, CDR2 FQGTGA. Trimming cost V 3 bases and J 7 bases, with 13 bases left between them. This CDR3 region has 14 residues. The sample here was peripheral blood, taken in a trial of Ad26.COV2.S vaccine versus placebo. J is TRBJ2-1 and V is TRBV7-3; weak D call: TRBD1 (6 bases). This clonotype was obtained from a person between 18 and 60 years old who received the Ad26.COV2.S COVID-19 vaccine or a placebo. DNA for the CDR3: TGTGCCAGCAGCTTTCAGGGGCAACAGAATGAGCAGTTCTTC. This codes for CASSFQGQQNEQFF. Supplemented by reference TRBV7-3 and TRBJ2-1, the full variable domain reads GAGVSQTPSNKVTEKGKYVELRCDPISGHTALYWYRQSLGQGPEFLIYFQGTGAADDSGLPNDRFFAVRPEGSVSTLKIQRTERGDSAVYLCASSFQGQQNEQFFGPGTRLTVL.